This TCR beta chain was sequenced for a study of blood T cell repertoires in COVID-19. Whole-study context: Sites in the United States, Italy and Spain provided acute and convalescent COVID-19 samples. Sample material is recorded as cDNA or gDNA derived from T cells, B-cell-depleted T cells, or PBMCs.

The CDR3 is 12 amino acids. Trimming shortened V by 6 bases and J by 1 base, and 8 bases separated the two germline ends. Germline V gene lookup returns CDR1 SQVTM and CDR2 ANQGSEA. Under the authors' procedure: The assay estimated nucleated cells by amplifying reference gene primers. Sequenced by immunoSEQ multiplex PCR; TCRdb stores in-frame clones only, minus some. The DNA was the basis for D and trimming; V, J and clone size are from that table. The sample records fewer than 150,000 clones, roughly 87% being singletons. Sequencing was carried out using peripheral blood. This TCR was recovered from a human donor in a cohort sampled during active COVID-19. The J gene is TRBJ2-3, the V gene TRBV29-1; D gene unclear. The CDR3 bases are TGCAGCGTGAATCGGGGCACAGATACGCAGTATTTT. Residues: CSVNRGTDTQYF.